The 10 T cell receptor beta chains listed next were all sequenced from one sample in a study of T cell responses to AZD1222 COVID-19 vaccine. Sequenced by immunoSEQ multiplex PCR; TCRdb stores in-frame clones only, minus some. The sample lists 160,000 or so clones, 94% occurring once. This specimen consisted of peripheral blood, obtained 28 days after the second AZD1222 dose. The source of these receptors is an adult who received the AZD1222 COVID-19 vaccine.

The rearrangement joins TRBV7-2 to TRBJ2-1; 7 positions match TRBD1. Trimming cost V 3 bases and J 3 bases; bases outside gene matches: 8. Per germline, CDR1 SGHTA and CDR2 FQGNSA. The CDR3 totals 16 residues. The CDR3 here is CASSLADRPFYNEQFF. The DNA of the CDR3 is TGTGCCAGCAGCTTGGCGGACAGGCCATTCTACAATGAGCAGTTCTTC.

The J gene is TRBJ1-1, the V gene TRBV7-2, with D uncertain. Trimming left V 2 bases short and J 2 bases short, with 15 bases between. The CDR3 runs to 16 residues. Germline CDR1 SGHTA, CDR2 FQGNSA. The CDR3 loop is CASSLLPGQANTEAFF. DNA of the CDR3: TGTGCCAGCAGCTTATTGCCAGGTCAGGCAAACACTGAAGCTTTCTTT.

The rearrangement joins TRBV13 to TRBJ2-1; TRBD2 aligns across 8 bases. The germline V gene encodes CDR1 PRHDT and CDR2 FYEKMQ (reference sequence). The CDR3 is 13 residues long. The V segment lost 5 bases and the J segment 8 bases; nucleotides outside the gene matches: 5. The CDR3 DNA is TGTGCCAGCAGCGGGTCGACTAGCGATGAGCAGTTCTTC. Protein: CASSGSTSDEQFF.

This clone was detected only once. V usage is TRBV2 and J usage is TRBJ1-4; a possible D gene is TRBD1 (6 bases). The CDR3 contains 17 residues. Trimming took off 3 bases at V and 4 bases at J, with 18 bases between the two ends. CDR1 and CDR2 from the germline V gene are SNHLY and FYNNEI. For the CDR3, the DNA is TGTGCCAGCAGTGAGTGGACAGCGGTGGCCGGTAATGAAAAACTGTTTTTT. Its translation is CASSEWTAVAGNEKLFF.

The V gene is TRBV3-1 (or the pseudogene TRBV3-2), the J gene TRBJ1-2, with 7 bases matching TRBD1. The CDR3 is made up of 16 amino acids. The germline CDR1 and CDR2 sequences are LGHDT and YNNKEL (reference sequence). The J segment lost 1 base and the V segment lost 4 bases, leaving 9 bases of the junction unmatched. As DNA, the CDR3 is TGTGCCAGCAGCCGAATAGCGGGACAGAGTAACTATGGCTACACCTTC. This encodes CASSRIAGQSNYGYTF.

The chain uses TRBV11-2 and TRBJ2-5; the match to TRBD2 covers 11 bases. Trimming took 5 bases from V and 5 from J; bases not matched to a gene: 10. In germline, CDR1 is SGHAT, CDR2 FQNNGV. This CDR3 is 16 amino acids long. The CDR3 sequence: CASSRRLAGMAETQYF. The CDR3 DNA is TGTGCCAGCAGCCGCAGACTAGCGGGGATGGCGGAGACCCAGTACTTC. The complete variable domain, with remaining parts taken from reference TRBV11-2 and TRBJ2-5, reads EAGVAQSPRYKIIEKRQSVAFWCNPISGHATLYWYQQILGQGPKLLIQFQNNGVVDDSQLPKDRFSAERLKGVDSTLKIQPAKLEDSAVYLCASSRRLAGMAETQYFGPGTRLLVL.

The chain is built from TRBV12-3 or TRBV12-4 and TRBJ2-7; TRBD2 might be the D (6 bases). The CDR3 covers 13 residues. Deletions cut 1 base from V and 7 bases from J, with 11 bases between. The CDR3 DNA is TGTGCCAGCAGTTTAGTTGCGGGGAGAGAGCAGTACTTC. This gives the protein CASSLVAGREQYF.

The J gene is TRBJ1-4, the V gene TRBV6-5; D gene unclear. Between the trimmed V and J ends, which lost 5 bases and 4 bases, there was a span of 8 bases. This CDR3 comprises 13 residues. The germline CDR1 and CDR2 sequences are MNHEY and SVGAGI. CDR3 bases: TGTGCCAGCAGTAATATTTATAATGAAAAACTGTTTTTT. This encodes CASSNIYNEKLFF.

This chain connects TRBV15 to TRBJ1-1; D remains ambiguous. V dropped 0 bases and J dropped 2 bases, with 7 bases sitting between them. The CDR3 is made up of 14 amino acids. Germline V lookup: CDR1 LNHNV, CDR2 YYDKDF (reference sequence). The DNA for the CDR3 is TGTGCCACCAGCAGAGAGGGCCGAAACACTGAAGCTTTCTTT. As protein: CATSREGRNTEAFF.

This clone occurred once. The chain uses TRBV2 and TRBJ1-1; D is possibly TRBD1 (6 bases). Germline CDR1 and CDR2: SNHLY and FYNNEI. V lost 8 bases to trimming and J lost 4 bases, with 14 bases between them. CDR3 length: 13 amino acids. CDR3 amino acids: CASQFSGVTEAFF. The CDR3 DNA reads as TGTGCCAGCCAATTCTCAGGGGTCACTGAAGCTTTCTTT. Based on the CDR3 plus reference TRBV2 and TRBJ1-1, the full variable domain is EPEVTQTPSHQVTQMGQEVILRCVPISNHLYFYWYRQILGQKVEFLVSFYNNEISEKSEIFDDQFSVERPDGSNFTLKIRSTKLEDSAMYFCASQFSGVTEAFFGQGTRLTVV.